This T cell receptor (beta chain) appears in the sequencing data of a study of CD8 T cells in Susac syndrome. The CDR3 is 14 residues long. Germline V lookup: CDR1 LGHNA, CDR2 YNFKEQ. The V end was cut by 2 bases, the J end by 6 bases, with 11 bases between. Random hexamers were used to reverse transcribe 0.5 to 1 ug of RNA. TCRdb re-called the immunoSEQ multiplex PCR reads with MiXCR, one entry per CDR3 protein. The table includes approximately 220,000 distinct CDR3 sequences, around 95% detected once. This sequence joins TRBV4-2 and TRBJ2-1; D is possibly TRBD1 (5 bases). The sample taken for sequencing was CD4+ T cells from PBMCs. This clonotype originated in a human donor with multiple sclerosis. CDR3 bases: TGTGCCAGCAGCCAATCCACCAGGGCCAATGAGCAGTTCTTC. Translated: CASSQSTRANEQFF.